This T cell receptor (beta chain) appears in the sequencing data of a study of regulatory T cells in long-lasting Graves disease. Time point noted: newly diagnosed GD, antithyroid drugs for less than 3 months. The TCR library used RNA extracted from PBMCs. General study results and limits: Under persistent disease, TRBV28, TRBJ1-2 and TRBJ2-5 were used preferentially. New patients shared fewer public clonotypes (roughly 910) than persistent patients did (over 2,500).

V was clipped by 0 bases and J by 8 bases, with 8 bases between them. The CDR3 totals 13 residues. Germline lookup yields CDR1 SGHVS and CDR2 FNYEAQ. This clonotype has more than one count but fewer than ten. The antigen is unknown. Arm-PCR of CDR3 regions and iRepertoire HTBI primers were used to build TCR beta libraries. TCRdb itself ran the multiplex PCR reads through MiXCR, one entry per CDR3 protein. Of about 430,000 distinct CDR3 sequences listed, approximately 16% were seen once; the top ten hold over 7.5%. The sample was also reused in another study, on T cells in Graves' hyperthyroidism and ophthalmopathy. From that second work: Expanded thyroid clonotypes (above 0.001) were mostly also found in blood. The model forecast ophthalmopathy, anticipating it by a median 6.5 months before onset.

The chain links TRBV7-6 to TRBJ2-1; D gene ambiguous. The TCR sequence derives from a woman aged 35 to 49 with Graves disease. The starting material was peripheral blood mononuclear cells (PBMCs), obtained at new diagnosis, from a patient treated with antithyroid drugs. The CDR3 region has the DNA TGTGCCAGCAGCTTAGCCCAAACCCATGAGCAGTTCTTC. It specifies CASSLAQTHEQFF. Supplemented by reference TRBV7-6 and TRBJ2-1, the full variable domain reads GAGVSQSPRYKVTKRGQDVALRCDPISGHVSLYWYRQALGQGPEFLTYFNYEAQQDKSGLPNDRFSAERPEGSISTLTIQRTEQRDSAMYRCASSLAQTHEQFFGPGTRLTVL.